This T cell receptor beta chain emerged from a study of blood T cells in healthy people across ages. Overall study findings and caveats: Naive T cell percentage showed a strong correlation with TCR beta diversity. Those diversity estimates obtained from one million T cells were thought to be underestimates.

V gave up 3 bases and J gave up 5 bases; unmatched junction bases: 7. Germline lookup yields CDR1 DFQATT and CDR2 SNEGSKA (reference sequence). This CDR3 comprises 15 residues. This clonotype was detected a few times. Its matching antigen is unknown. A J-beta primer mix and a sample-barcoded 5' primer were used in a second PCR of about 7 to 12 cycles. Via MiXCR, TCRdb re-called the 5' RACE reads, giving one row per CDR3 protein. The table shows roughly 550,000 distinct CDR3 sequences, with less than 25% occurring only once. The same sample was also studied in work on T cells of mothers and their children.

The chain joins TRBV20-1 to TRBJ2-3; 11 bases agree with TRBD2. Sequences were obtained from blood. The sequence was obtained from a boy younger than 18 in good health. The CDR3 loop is CSASSSGGARDTQYF. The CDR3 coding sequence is TGCAGTGCTAGTAGTAGCGGGGGGGCCAGAGATACGCAGTATTTT.